The rows below give T cell receptor beta chains drawn from one sample of a study of cytomegalovirus exposure and HLA in healthy donors. The protocol was immunoSEQ multiplex PCR, while the TCRdb copy is restricted to in-frame clones and leaves out a portion. Here the sample spans about 180,000 clones, 76% being singletons. The sequenced material came from PBMCs. These receptors originate from a young man in good health and CMV-seronegative. The CDR3 runs from the conserved cysteine through the conserved F or W. A D gene is named only where the DNA matches it firmly. A row's size may be missing; if present it is once, few, many or a size class.

j_gene: TRBJ2-5
v_gene: TRBV10-1
d_gene: .
abundance: .
CDR3aa: CASSDQGVGKETQYF
CDR3nt: TGCGCCAGCAGTGATCAGGGCGTAGGAAAAGAGACCCAGTACTTC

j_gene: TRBJ1-6
v_gene: TRBV7-9
d_gene: .
abundance: .
CDR3aa: CASSSTGGTSPLHF
CDR3nt: TGTGCCAGCAGCTCGACCGGGGGGACTTCACCCCTCCACTTT

j_gene: TRBJ2-1
v_gene: TRBV11-3
d_gene: TRBD1
abundance: few
CDR3aa: CASSSGTEKFF
CDR3nt: TGTGCCAGCAGCTCCGGGACAGAAAAGTTCTTC

j_gene: TRBJ2-3
v_gene: TRBV7-2
d_gene: .
abundance: .
CDR3aa: CASSLATPDTQYF
CDR3nt: TGTGCCAGCAGCTTAGCGACTCCAGATACGCAGTATTTT

j_gene: TRBJ2-4
v_gene: TRBV5-1
d_gene: .
abundance: once
CDR3aa: CASSLDLGPGNIQYF
CDR3nt: TGCGCCAGCAGCTTGGACCTGGGGCCGGGAAACATTCAGTACTTC

j_gene: TRBJ1-2
v_gene: TRBV15
d_gene: .
abundance: once
CDR3aa: CATSRTEIYGYTF
CDR3nt: TGTGCCACCAGCAGAACAGAGATCTATGGCTACACCTTC

j_gene: TRBJ1-1
v_gene: TRBV5-1
d_gene: TRBD1
abundance: .
CDR3aa: CASSFRRQGRSSTEAFF
CDR3nt: TGCGCCAGCAGCTTCAGACGACAGGGTCGTTCGAGCACTGAAGCTTTCTTT

j_gene: TRBJ2-7
v_gene: TRBV27
d_gene: TRBD1
abundance: .
CDR3aa: CASSLGAGGHEQYF
CDR3nt: TGTGCCAGCAGTTTAGGCGCAGGGGGCCACGAGCAGTACTTC

j_gene: TRBJ2-2
v_gene: TRBV5-4
d_gene: .
abundance: .
CDR3aa: CASKNWGGPGELFF
CDR3nt: TGTGCCAGCAAAAACTGGGGGGGCCCCGGGGAGCTGTTTTTT

j_gene: TRBJ2-5
v_gene: TRBV5-1
d_gene: TRBD2
abundance: .
CDR3aa: CASSENTSGRRETQYF
CDR3nt: TGCGCCAGCAGCGAGAATACTAGCGGGAGGAGGGAGACCCAGTACTTC

j_gene: TRBJ2-1
v_gene: TRBV28
d_gene: .
abundance: .
CDR3aa: CASSLFFDEQFF
CDR3nt: TGTGCCAGCAGTTTATTTTTCGATGAGCAGTTCTTC

j_gene: TRBJ2-3
v_gene: TRBV11-1
d_gene: .
abundance: .
CDR3aa: CASSFGDTQYF
CDR3nt: TGTGCCAGCAGCTTCGGGGATACGCAGTATTTT

j_gene: TRBJ1-1
v_gene: TRBV5-4
d_gene: .
abundance: few
CDR3aa: CASSLGQAAEAFF
CDR3nt: TGTGCCAGCAGCTTGGGGCAGGCCGCTGAAGCTTTCTTT

j_gene: TRBJ2-7
v_gene: TRBV30
d_gene: .
abundance: .
CDR3aa: CAFNEQYF
CDR3nt: TGTGCCTTCAACGAGCAGTACTTC

j_gene: TRBJ2-3
v_gene: TRBV9
d_gene: .
abundance: .
CDR3aa: CASSVENPGWDTQYF
CDR3nt: TGTGCCAGCAGCGTAGAAAACCCGGGGTGGGATACGCAGTATTTT

j_gene: TRBJ2-5
v_gene: TRBV5-1
d_gene: .
abundance: .
CDR3aa: CASSPGELKTQYF
CDR3nt: TGCGCCAGCAGCCCCGGGGAATTAAAGACCCAGTACTTC

j_gene: TRBJ1-5
v_gene: TRBV5-1
d_gene: TRBD1
abundance: .
CDR3aa: CASSPTGSNQPQHF
CDR3nt: TGCGCCAGCAGCCCGACAGGGAGCAATCAGCCCCAGCATTTT

j_gene: TRBJ1-6
v_gene: TRBV11-2
d_gene: .
abundance: .
CDR3aa: CASSLGGVGSPLHF
CDR3nt: TGTGCCAGCAGCTTAGGCGGCGTTGGGTCACCCCTCCACTTT

j_gene: TRBJ2-7
v_gene: TRBV27
d_gene: .
abundance: .
CDR3aa: CASSRPGGEQYF
CDR3nt: TGTGCCAGCAGTAGACCGGGTGGCGAGCAGTACTTC

j_gene: TRBJ2-1
v_gene: TRBV7-6
d_gene: TRBD2
abundance: .
CDR3aa: CASSPAGEYYNEQFF
CDR3nt: TGTGCCAGCAGCCCGGCGGGAGAGTACTACAATGAGCAGTTCTTC

j_gene: TRBJ1-1
v_gene: TRBV10-3
d_gene: .
abundance: few
CDR3aa: CAILPAFF
CDR3nt: TGTGCCATCCTCCCAGCTTTCTTT

j_gene: TRBJ1-2
v_gene: TRBV19
d_gene: .
abundance: .
CDR3aa: CASNWPPNYGYTF
CDR3nt: TGTGCCAGTAATTGGCCACCTAACTATGGCTACACCTTC

j_gene: TRBJ1-3
v_gene: TRBV6-1
d_gene: .
abundance: once
CDR3aa: CASSVTGNSGNTIYF
CDR3nt: TGTGCCAGCAGCGTGACAGGTAACTCTGGAAACACCATATATTTT

j_gene: TRBJ2-1
v_gene: TRBV7-8
d_gene: .
abundance: .
CDR3aa: CASSLAHRSSSYNEQFF
CDR3nt: TGTGCCAGCAGCTTAGCGCACAGGTCAAGCTCCTACAATGAGCAGTTCTTC

j_gene: TRBJ2-2
v_gene: TRBV7-3
d_gene: TRBD2
abundance: .
CDR3aa: CASSRVAGGPIGTGELFF
CDR3nt: TGTGCCAGCAGTCGGGTAGCGGGGGGGCCAATTGGCACCGGGGAGCTGTTTTTT

j_gene: TRBJ1-1
v_gene: TRBV28
d_gene: .
abundance: few
CDR3aa: CASTSATGEAFF
CDR3nt: TGTGCCAGCACCAGCGCAACAGGTGAAGCTTTCTTT

j_gene: TRBJ1-1
v_gene: TRBV29-1
d_gene: TRBD1
abundance: .
CDR3aa: CSVGTGNTEAFF
CDR3nt: TGCAGCGTCGGGACAGGGAACACTGAAGCTTTCTTT

j_gene: TRBJ1-2
v_gene: TRBV18
d_gene: TRBD1
abundance: .
CDR3aa: CASSLLGGTYGYTF
CDR3nt: TGTGCCAGCTCACTTTTAGGGGGCACCTATGGCTACACCTTC

j_gene: TRBJ1-4
v_gene: TRBV6-1
d_gene: .
abundance: .
CDR3aa: CASNGGLLEKLFF
CDR3nt: TGTGCCAGCAATGGAGGGCTACTTGAAAAACTGTTTTTT

j_gene: TRBJ2-6
v_gene: TRBV6-5
d_gene: .
abundance: few
CDR3aa: CASSRYSNVLTF
CDR3nt: TGTGCCAGCAGCCGTTACAGCAACGTCCTGACTTTC

j_gene: TRBJ1-1
v_gene: TRBV5-1
d_gene: TRBD1
abundance: .
CDR3aa: CASSSIRGTGKGIFTEAFF
CDR3nt: TGCGCCAGCAGCTCCATCCGTGGGACAGGGAAGGGAATATTTACTGAAGCTTTCTTT

j_gene: TRBJ2-2
v_gene: TRBV6-1
d_gene: TRBD1
abundance: .
CDR3aa: CASNPTGVWTGELFF
CDR3nt: TGTGCCAGCAATCCTACAGGGGTATGGACCGGGGAGCTGTTTTTT

j_gene: TRBJ2-7
v_gene: TRBV13
d_gene: .
abundance: .
CDR3aa: CASSLDGWGDEQYF
CDR3nt: TGTGCCAGCAGCTTAGACGGCTGGGGGGACGAGCAGTACTTC

j_gene: TRBJ2-1
v_gene: TRBV28
d_gene: .
abundance: .
CDR3aa: CASSFPSVVGNEQFF
CDR3nt: TGTGCCAGCAGTTTCCCTAGCGTGGTGGGCAATGAGCAGTTCTTC

j_gene: TRBJ2-7
v_gene: TRBV14
d_gene: TRBD2
abundance: .
CDR3aa: CASSPPGTSVTEQYF
CDR3nt: TGTGCCAGCAGCCCGCCCGGGACTAGCGTGACCGAGCAGTACTTC

j_gene: TRBJ1-1
v_gene: TRBV7-2
d_gene: .
abundance: few
CDR3aa: CASSQGRNTEAFF
CDR3nt: TGTGCCAGCAGCCAGGGGAGGAACACTGAAGCTTTCTTT

j_gene: TRBJ2-7
v_gene: TRBV5-1
d_gene: TRBD1
abundance: .
CDR3aa: CASSGQGGASYEQYF
CDR3nt: TGCGCCAGCAGCGGACAGGGGGGGGCTTCCTACGAGCAGTACTTC

j_gene: TRBJ1-1
v_gene: TRBV9
d_gene: TRBD1
abundance: .
CDR3aa: CASSVETGGTEAFF
CDR3nt: TGTGCCAGCAGCGTAGAGACAGGGGGCACTGAAGCTTTCTTT

j_gene: TRBJ2-1
v_gene: TRBV7-9
d_gene: TRBD2
abundance: .
CDR3aa: CASSSPTSGRDNEQFF
CDR3nt: TGTGCCAGCAGCTCCCCGACTAGCGGGAGGGACAATGAGCAGTTCTTC

j_gene: TRBJ1-1
v_gene: TRBV7-2
d_gene: .
abundance: .
CDR3aa: CASSLALRGPKRNTEAFF
CDR3nt: TGTGCCAGCAGCCTAGCCCTTCGAGGCCCCAAACGGAACACTGAAGCTTTCTTT

j_gene: TRBJ2-7
v_gene: TRBV27
d_gene: TRBD2
abundance: .
CDR3aa: CASSSWTSGVPQIYEQYF
CDR3nt: TGTGCCAGCAGTTCTTGGACTAGCGGGGTACCACAAATCTACGAGCAGTACTTC

j_gene: TRBJ2-6
v_gene: TRBV10-3
d_gene: .
abundance: .
CDR3aa: CATKFAGANVLTF
CDR3nt: TGTGCCACAAAATTTGCTGGGGCCAACGTCCTGACTTTC

j_gene: TRBJ1-3
v_gene: TRBV6-1
d_gene: .
abundance: .
CDR3aa: CASSERQGSFGNTIYF
CDR3nt: TGTGCCAGCAGTGAGAGGCAGGGAAGCTTTGGAAACACCATATATTTT

j_gene: TRBJ1-2
v_gene: TRBV27
d_gene: .
abundance: .
CDR3aa: CASSLLGSGYGYTF
CDR3nt: TGTGCCAGCAGTTTATTGGGGAGTGGATATGGCTACACCTTC

j_gene: TRBJ2-1
v_gene: TRBV10-3
d_gene: TRBD2
abundance: .
CDR3aa: CAIGTSQDNEQFF
CDR3nt: TGTGCCATCGGGACTAGTCAGGACAATGAGCAGTTCTTC

j_gene: TRBJ2-6
v_gene: TRBV30
d_gene: .
abundance: once
CDR3aa: CARDSSGANVLTF
CDR3nt: TGTGCCCGTGACTCGTCTGGGGCCAACGTCCTGACTTTC

j_gene: TRBJ1-2
v_gene: TRBV2
d_gene: .
abundance: .
CDR3aa: CAGNDRDMGPSGYTF
CDR3nt: TGTGCCGGCAACGATCGGGACATGGGACCTTCAGGCTACACCTTC

j_gene: TRBJ2-3
v_gene: TRBV19
d_gene: TRBD1
abundance: .
CDR3aa: CASSAFGPYRGRTDTQYF
CDR3nt: TGTGCCAGTAGTGCCTTCGGGCCCTACAGGGGGCGTACAGATACGCAGTATTTT

j_gene: TRBJ1-5
v_gene: TRBV11-2
d_gene: TRBD1
abundance: .
CDR3aa: CASSLGDREGQPQHF
CDR3nt: TGTGCCAGCAGCTTAGGGGACAGGGAGGGTCAGCCCCAGCATTTT